This TCR beta chain was identified during a study of blood T cell repertoires in COVID-19. Study at large: Samples representing acute and convalescent COVID-19 were sourced from the United States, Italy and Spain. Sources were T cells, B-cell-depleted T cells, or PBMCs; the material itself was cDNA or gDNA.

Membership in each cohort depended on participant-reported clinical history. This clone was counted a single time. As handled by the study authors: How many nucleated cells were present was estimated from reference gene primer amplification. This table comes from immunoSEQ multiplex PCR, and its TCRdb copy is limited to in-frame clones, with some not included. The DNA was the basis for D and trimming; V, J and clone size are from that table. The sample lists some 300,000 clones; approximately 88% were seen once. This CDR3 spans 18 amino acids. The trim removed 5 bases at V and 1 base at J, leaving 10 bases unmatched. CDR1 is SEHNR and CDR2 is FQNEAQ in the germline V gene (reference sequence).

Sample: PBMCs or T cells enriched from blood (not recorded which). The chain carries TRBV7-9 and TRBJ1-6, with 8 nucleotides matching TRBD1. The TCR sequence derives from a woman aged 25 to 39 who had recovered from COVID-19. CDR3 amino acids: CASSPTGAVYSYNSPLHF. The CDR3 nucleotides read TGTGCCAGCAGCCCGACAGGGGCCGTGTATTCCTATAATTCACCCCTCCACTTT.